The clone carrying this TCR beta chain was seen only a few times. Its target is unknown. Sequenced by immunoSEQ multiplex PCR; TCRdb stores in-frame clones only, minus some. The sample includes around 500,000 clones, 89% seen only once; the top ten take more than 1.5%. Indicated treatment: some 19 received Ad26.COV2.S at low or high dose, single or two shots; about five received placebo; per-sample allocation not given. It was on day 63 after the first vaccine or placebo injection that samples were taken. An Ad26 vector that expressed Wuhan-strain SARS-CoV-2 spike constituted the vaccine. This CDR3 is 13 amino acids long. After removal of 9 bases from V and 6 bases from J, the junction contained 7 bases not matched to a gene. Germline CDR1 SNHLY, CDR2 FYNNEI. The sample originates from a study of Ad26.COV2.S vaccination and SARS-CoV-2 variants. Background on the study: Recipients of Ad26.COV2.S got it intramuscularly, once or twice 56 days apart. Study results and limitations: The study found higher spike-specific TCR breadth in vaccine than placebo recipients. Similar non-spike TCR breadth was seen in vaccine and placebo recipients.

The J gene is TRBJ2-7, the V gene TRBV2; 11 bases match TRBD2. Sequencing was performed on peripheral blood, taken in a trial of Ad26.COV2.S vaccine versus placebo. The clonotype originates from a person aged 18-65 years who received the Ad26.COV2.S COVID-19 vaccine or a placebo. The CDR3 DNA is TGTGCCAGTCGTGTAGCGGGAGGGGGCGAGCAGTACTTC. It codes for CASRVAGGGEQYF.